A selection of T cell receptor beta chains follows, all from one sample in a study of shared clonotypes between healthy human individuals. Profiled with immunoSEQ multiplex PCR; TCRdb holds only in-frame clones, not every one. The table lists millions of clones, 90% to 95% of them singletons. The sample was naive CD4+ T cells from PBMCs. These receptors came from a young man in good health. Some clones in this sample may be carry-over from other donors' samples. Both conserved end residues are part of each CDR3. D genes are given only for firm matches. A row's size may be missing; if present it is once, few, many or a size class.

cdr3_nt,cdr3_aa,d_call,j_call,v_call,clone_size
TGTGCCAGCAACAGGGAATACGAGACCCAGTACTTC,CASNREYETQYF,.,TRBJ2-5,TRBV28,.
TGTGCCAGCAGCTGGGGAAATTCGGGAGTTGAAGATACGCAGTATTTT,CASSWGNSGVEDTQYF,.,TRBJ2-3,TRBV11-2,.
TGTGCCAGCTGGCAGGGGAACACCGGGGAGCTGTTTTTT,CASWQGNTGELFF,.,TRBJ2-2,TRBV2,.
TGTGCCAGCAGTACAATGCCACAGGGGGCGTTAAACATTCAGTACTTC,CASSTMPQGALNIQYF,TRBD1,TRBJ2-4,TRBV7-8,.
TGTGCCAGCAGCCGGACTGGACTAGCCAAAAACATTCAGTACTTC,CASSRTGLAKNIQYF,.,TRBJ2-4,TRBV28,once
TGTGCCACCAGCAGAGATCTAGGGGGTGGGCAGCCCCAGCATTTT,CATSRDLGGGQPQHF,.,TRBJ1-5,TRBV15,.
TGTGCCAGCAGCGGGACTAGTAACACCGGGGAGCTGTTTTTT,CASSGTSNTGELFF,TRBD2,TRBJ2-2,TRBV9,.
TGTGCCAGCAGTTACCAGGACACCACGAACACCGGGGAGCTGTTTTTT,CASSYQDTTNTGELFF,.,TRBJ2-2,TRBV6-6,.
TGTGCCAGCAGCCCTAGTGGGGGCTCCTACAATGAGCAGTTCTTC,CASSPSGGSYNEQFF,.,TRBJ2-1,TRBV7-3,.
TGTGCCAGCAGCCCTCGGACAGGGGGTGACCATGGCTACACCTTC,CASSPRTGGDHGYTF,TRBD1,TRBJ1-2,TRBV5-4,.
TGTGCCAGCAGCTCCAGACCCTACGAGCAGTACTTC,CASSSRPYEQYF,.,TRBJ2-7,TRBV7-2,.
TGTGCCAGCTCACCGGTGGGTCAAGAGACCCAGTACTTC,CASSPVGQETQYF,.,TRBJ2-5,TRBV18,.
TGCAGCGTCCCCACTAGCGGGAGGGCATATGAGCAGTTCTTC,CSVPTSGRAYEQFF,TRBD2,TRBJ2-1,TRBV29-1,.
TGTGCCAGCAGCTTGCTAGCGGGAAATACGCAGTATTTT,CASSLLAGNTQYF,TRBD2,TRBJ2-3,TRBV11-3,.
TGTGCCAGCAGCTCCCCCGGGGAGCCCGGGAGGGGCTACACCTTC,CASSSPGEPGRGYTF,.,TRBJ1-2,TRBV6-1,.
TGCGCCAGCAGACCACTAGCGGCGGGGGGGTCGACCCAGTACTTC,CASRPLAAGGSTQYF,TRBD2,TRBJ2-5,TRBV10-2,.
TGTGCCAGTAGTATTGGGTCTAAGGAGACCCAGTACTTC,CASSIGSKETQYF,.,TRBJ2-5,TRBV19,.
TGTGCCAGCAGGGTGGGGTTGAGTGCCAACGTCCTGACTTTC,CASRVGLSANVLTF,.,TRBJ2-6,TRBV6-1,.
TGCGCCAGCAGCTTGTGGGAAGCAAACTCTGGGGCCAACGTCCTGACTTTC,CASSLWEANSGANVLTF,.,TRBJ2-6,TRBV5-1,.
TGTGCCAGCAGCCGAGACAGGCGCAATCAGCCCCAGCATTTT,CASSRDRRNQPQHF,.,TRBJ1-5,TRBV2,few
TGTGCCAGCTCACCACGACTGACTGAAGCTTTCTTT,CASSPRLTEAFF,.,TRBJ1-1,TRBV18,.
TGTGCCAGCAGAGGGCTCGCGAACACCGGGGAGCTGTTTTTT,CASRGLANTGELFF,.,TRBJ2-2,TRBV2,.
TGTGCCAGCAGTTTCCCGGGACTAGCGAGGGAGCAGTTCTTC,CASSFPGLAREQFF,TRBD2,TRBJ2-1,TRBV28,.
TGCGCCAGCAGCGAGGGACAGGGGAGAAAGACCACCTACGAGCAGTACTTC,CASSEGQGRKTTYEQYF,TRBD1,TRBJ2-7,TRBV4-1,.
TGCGCCAGCAGCTTGATAGTCGGGACAATCAATTCACCCCTCCACTTT,CASSLIVGTINSPLHF,.,TRBJ1-6,TRBV5-1,.
TGCAGCGTTGCGGGGACTAGCGGGAGGCTAGCTAGCACAGATACGCAGTATTTT,CSVAGTSGRLASTDTQYF,TRBD2,TRBJ2-3,TRBV29-1,.
TGTGCTAGTGGTCCGTCCCGGGACAGGGTCGGCACCGGGGAGCTGTTTTTT,CASGPSRDRVGTGELFF,TRBD1,TRBJ2-2,TRBV12-5,.
TGTGCCAGCAGCTTGGAGGTGGGGGCGGGCACTGAAGCTTTCTTT,CASSLEVGAGTEAFF,.,TRBJ1-1,TRBV5-4,once
TGTGCCAGCAGCCCCCCAACAACGGGGACACCGCTGGGGCGGCCCCAGCATTTT,CASSPPTTGTPLGRPQHF,.,TRBJ1-5,TRBV4-2,once
TGTGCCAGCAGCGTAAGAGGGGTTGATGAGCAGTTCTTC,CASSVRGVDEQFF,.,TRBJ2-1,TRBV9,.
TGTGCCAGCAGCTTAGCATACAGGGCCAACACTGAAGCTTTCTTT,CASSLAYRANTEAFF,.,TRBJ1-1,TRBV11-2,.
TGTGCCAGCTCACGGGACTCGGGGAGCACAGATACGCAGTATTTT,CASSRDSGSTDTQYF,.,TRBJ2-3,TRBV18,.
TGTGCCAGCTGCGGGACAGCGAACACTGAAGCTTTCTTT,CASCGTANTEAFF,TRBD1,TRBJ1-1,TRBV10-3,.
TGTGCCAGCAGTCAACTTTCGGGGCTCGGTCAGCCCCAGCATTTT,CASSQLSGLGQPQHF,.,TRBJ1-5,TRBV6-1,.